A selection of T cell receptor beta chains follows, all from one sample in a study of T cell responses to AZD1222 COVID-19 vaccine. Measured with immunoSEQ multiplex PCR; TCRdb has only the in-frame clones, and not every one. Of fewer than 120,000 clones in the sample, about four fifths are singletons; the top ten hold approximately 4.6%. Here the sequenced sample was peripheral blood, taken on day 0 of AZD1222 vaccination. These receptors all stem from an adult in good health. Both conserved end residues are part of each CDR3. The D gene is left open where the match is weak. Clone size is stated in some rows and not others, as once, few, many or a class when expanded.

clone size,J gene,D gene,V gene,CDR3 protein,CDR3 DNA
few,TRBJ1-4,.,TRBV28,CATDRRSPLREKLFF,TGTGCCACCGACAGGCGGTCCCCCTTGAGGGAAAAACTGTTTTTT
.,TRBJ1-1,.,TRBV19,CASSIRGDTEAFF,TGTGCCAGTAGTATCAGGGGAGACACTGAAGCTTTCTTT
.,TRBJ1-1,.,TRBV10-1,CASSDLAAEKAFF,TGCGCCAGCAGTGATCTTGCGGCCGAGAAAGCTTTCTTT
.,TRBJ1-5,.,TRBV4-3,CASSQDRAGSNQPQHF,TGCGCCAGCAGCCAAGATAGAGCCGGTAGCAATCAGCCCCAGCATTTT
.,TRBJ1-1,.,TRBV15,CATSRDQMNTEAFF,TGTGCCACCAGCAGAGATCAGATGAACACTGAAGCTTTCTTT
few,TRBJ2-5,TRBD1,TRBV6-5,CASRSAGTGWETQYF,TGTGCCAGCAGATCGGCCGGGACAGGGTGGGAGACCCAGTACTTC
few,TRBJ2-3,TRBD2,TRBV18,CASSIGLAGTDTQYF,TGTGCCAGCTCAATAGGACTAGCGGGCACAGATACGCAGTATTTT
.,TRBJ1-6,.,TRBV27,CASSLRRASSPLHF,TGTGCCAGCAGTTTACGGAGGGCCAGTTCACCCCTCCACTTT
once,TRBJ2-5,TRBD2,TRBV11-2,CASSLVRASGSGTQYF,TGTGCCAGCAGCTTAGTACGGGCTAGCGGGAGCGGGACCCAGTACTTC
once,TRBJ2-7,.,TRBV5-5,CASSLGLGYEQYF,TGTGCCAGCAGCTTGGGGCTGGGCTACGAGCAGTACTTC
.,TRBJ2-1,.,TRBV7-3,CASSLQGYNEQFF,TGTGCCAGCAGCTTACAGGGCTACAATGAGCAGTTCTTC
few,TRBJ2-5,.,TRBV19,CASANRETQYF,TGTGCCAGTGCAAACCGGGAGACCCAGTACTTC
.,TRBJ1-2,.,TRBV6-5,CASSSVGLAYGYTF,TGTGCCAGCAGTTCGGTAGGGTTGGCCTATGGCTACACCTTC
few,TRBJ1-4,.,TRBV28,CASGSGTPNEKLFF,TGTGCCAGCGGCAGCGGGACGCCTAATGAAAAACTGTTTTTT
.,TRBJ2-7,.,TRBV11-2,CASSFLPTYEQYF,TGTGCCAGCAGCTTTCTACCGACCTACGAGCAGTACTTC
.,TRBJ1-1,.,TRBV6-1,CASSDGRRAFF,TGTGCCAGCAGTGACGGCCGGAGGGCTTTCTTT
.,TRBJ1-4,TRBD1,TRBV3-1/TRBV3-2,CASSQGARGIATNEKLFF,TGTGCCAGCAGCCAAGGGGCCAGGGGGATCGCAACTAATGAAAAACTGTTTTTT
.,TRBJ1-4,.,TRBV3-1/TRBV3-2,CASSQWGEGINEKLFF,TGTGCCAGCAGCCAATGGGGGGAGGGGATAAATGAAAAACTGTTTTTT
.,TRBJ1-3,.,TRBV9,CASSRLDSGNTIYF,TGTGCCAGCAGCCGCCTTGACTCTGGAAACACCATATATTTT
few,TRBJ2-7,.,TRBV21-1,CASSKVRGPNYEQYF,TGTGCCAGCAGCAAAGTCCGGGGACCCAACTACGAGCAGTACTTC
.,TRBJ1-2,.,TRBV24-1,CATSDPHGTDNYGYTF,TGTGCCACCAGTGATCCTCACGGGACGGATAACTATGGCTACACCTTC
.,TRBJ2-6,.,TRBV3-1/TRBV3-2,CASSRASGANVLTF,TGTGCCAGCAGCCGGGCCTCTGGGGCCAACGTCCTGACTTTC
.,TRBJ2-1,.,TRBV19,CASKRTDYNEQFF,TGTGCCAGTAAGAGGACGGATTACAATGAGCAGTTCTTC
.,TRBJ2-7,.,TRBV13,CASSHRGGERGQYF,TGTGCCAGCAGCCATAGGGGGGGCGAAAGAGGGCAGTACTTC